The rows below give T cell receptor beta chains drawn from one sample of a study of CD8 T cells in ankylosing spondylitis. TCRdb reprocessed the 5' RACE reads via MiXCR and lists one record per CDR3 protein. The data hold roughly 450,000 distinct CDR3 sequences, with roughly a quarter observed a single time. Sequencing used blood, either unsorted or a sorted T cell fraction (not recorded which). These receptors were collected from a male donor with ankylosing spondylitis. Each CDR3 is given with its conserved first and last residue. The D gene is left open where the match is weak. Only some rows state a clone size, as once, few, many or a class for expanded clones.

>TRBD1|TRBJ1-2|.|TRBV5-1
TGCGCCAGCAGCCGAGGGACAGGAGAAAACTATGGCTACACCTTC
CASSRGTGENYGYTF
>.|TRBJ1-4|.|TRBV12-3/TRBV12-4
TGTGCCAGCAGTCCCCACGGAGCGGGAACAACTAATGAAAAACTGTTTTTT
CASSPHGAGTTNEKLFF
>.|TRBJ1-1|few|TRBV20-1
TGCAGTGCTAGCGGACCGCTATCCCCTGGGGCTTTCTTT
CSASGPLSPGAFF
>.|TRBJ1-3|few|TRBV7-2
TGTGCCAGCAGCTTAGCGCTCGGGCTCGGTGGAAACACCATATATTTT
CASSLALGLGGNTIYF
>.|TRBJ2-7|few|TRBV20-1
TGCAGTGCCCACGGACGGACCTACGAGCAGTACTTC
CSAHGRTYEQYF
>.|TRBJ1-3|few|TRBV12-3/TRBV12-4
TGTGCCAGCAGTTTAAGGCGGGGTTACTCTGGAAACACCATATATTTT
CASSLRRGYSGNTIYF
>TRBD1|TRBJ2-3|.|TRBV5-5
TGTGCCAGCAGCTTGGCAGGGGGCGGGAACACGCAGTATTTT
CASSLAGGGNTQYF
>.|TRBJ2-1|.|TRBV24-1
TGTGCCACCAGTGGCAGGGGTAGCTATGAGCAGTTCTTC
CATSGRGSYEQFF
>TRBD2|TRBJ2-5|.|TRBV2
TGTGCCAGCAGCTCCGGACTAGCGGGATCCACCCATTACTTC
CASSSGLAGSTHYF
>.|TRBJ2-5|few|TRBV10-3
TGTGCCATCAGTGAACAGGGCGGGGAGACCCAGTACTTC
CAISEQGGETQYF
>.|TRBJ2-7|many|TRBV6-2/TRBV6-3
TGTGCCAGCAGTTACAAGAGCTACGAGCAGTACTTC
CASSYKSYEQYF
>.|TRBJ2-7|.|TRBV20-1
TGCAGTGGGATAGTAGCGAGCTACGAGCAGTACTTC
CSGIVASYEQYF
>TRBD1|TRBJ2-5|few|TRBV6-5
TGTGCCAGCAGTTACGGAGGACAGGGGACAACCCAGTACTTC
CASSYGGQGTTQYF
>TRBD2|TRBJ2-1|.|TRBV5-1
TGCGCCAGCAGCCCGTACCTAGACCGAACGGGGGGGAGAGGCAATGAGCAGTTCTTC
CASSPYLDRTGGRGNEQFF
>.|TRBJ1-1|many|TRBV2
TGTGCCAGCAAGGTGTCCGGAACTGAAGCTTTCTTT
CASKVSGTEAFF
>TRBD2|TRBJ2-1|few|TRBV5-1
TGCGCCAGCAGCTTGGGGTCCCCACTAGCGGCAGCCTACAATGAGCAGTTCTTC
CASSLGSPLAAAYNEQFF
>.|TRBJ1-6|.|TRBV30
TGTGCCTGGAAACCAGGGCCGGGTGATTCACCCCTCCACTTT
CAWKPGPGDSPLHF
>.|TRBJ2-1|.|TRBV3-1
TGTGCCAGCAGCCCAAGTGGCCTCTACGAGCAGTTCTTC
CASSPSGLYEQFF
>TRBD2|TRBJ2-3|.|TRBV4-2
TGTGCCAGCAGCCAACTCGACCTAGCGGGGTTCACAGATACGCAGTATTTT
CASSQLDLAGFTDTQYF
>TRBD1|TRBJ2-1|.|TRBV19
TGTGCCAGTAGGGTGACAGGGGGCCACAATGAGCAGTTCTTC
CASRVTGGHNEQFF
>TRBD1|TRBJ2-5|once|TRBV7-2
TGTGCCAGCAGCTTGGAGCTATTGACAGGGGGGTACTTC
CASSLELLTGGYF
>TRBD2|TRBJ2-4|few|TRBV12-3/TRBV12-4
TGTGCCAGCAGTTCCGGGACTAGCGGGCCCTGGGATATTCAGTACTTC
CASSSGTSGPWDIQYF
>.|TRBJ2-1|.|TRBV24-1
TGTGCCACCTCTCAGGGTTACAATGAGCAGTTCTTC
CATSQGYNEQFF
>TRBD2|TRBJ2-2|.|TRBV20-1
TGCAGTGCTAGAGACATTACCGGGACTAGCGGGAGGGCAAACACCGGGGAGCTGTTTTTT
CSARDITGTSGRANTGELFF
>.|TRBJ2-2|once|TRBV3-1
TGTGCCAGCAGCCTGGTCCCCACCGGGGAGCCGTTTTTT
CASSLVPTGEPFF
>.|TRBJ2-2|few|TRBV12-3/TRBV12-4
TGTGCCAGCAGTTTAAGGGGCTGGAACACCGGGGAGCTGTTTTTT
CASSLRGWNTGELFF
>.|TRBJ2-7|.|TRBV20-1
TGCAGTGCTAGTCTAGCTCCCTACGAGCAGTACTTC
CSASLAPYEQYF
>.|TRBJ1-1|few|TRBV7-2
TGTGCCAGCAGCCTCGACAAATACACTGAAGCTTTCTTT
CASSLDKYTEAFF
>TRBD2|TRBJ2-5|.|TRBV4-1
TGCGCCAGCAGCCAAGTATCCGGGACTAGCGGGAGGTTTCAAGAGACCCAGTACTTC
CASSQVSGTSGRFQETQYF
>.|TRBJ2-3|few|TRBV5-1
TGCGCCAGCAGCTCAGCGAGCCCAGATACGCAGTATTTT
CASSSASPDTQYF
>.|TRBJ1-2|.|TRBV5-1
TGCGCCAGCAGCCAGGCTCCGGGTTCTAACTATGGCTACACCTTC
CASSQAPGSNYGYTF
>.|TRBJ1-1|.|TRBV3-1
TGTGCCAGCAGCCCCCACTCAGGGGCGCGGACTGAAGCTTTCTTT
CASSPHSGARTEAFF
>.|TRBJ2-3|few|TRBV4-1
TGCGCCAGCAGCCAAGATCCAGTTATAGATACGCAGTATTTT
CASSQDPVIDTQYF
>.|TRBJ1-2|few|TRBV7-9
TGTGCCAGCAGCTCCCACAGGGACCTAACCCTCTATGGCTACACCTTC
CASSSHRDLTLYGYTF
>.|TRBJ2-5|.|TRBV29-1
TGCAGCGTTGATGTGACCGGGGGGACCCAGTACTTC
CSVDVTGGTQYF
>.|TRBJ2-5|.|TRBV7-9
TGTGCCAGCAGTTCACGGGGTGCCCCAGAGGAGACCCAGTACTTC
CASSSRGAPEETQYF
>.|TRBJ2-1|few|TRBV5-5
TGTGCCAGCAGCTTATCGGCTAGCTCCGAGGGCAATGAGCAGTTCTTC
CASSLSASSEGNEQFF